This entry features one TCR beta chain sequence. Its antigen is as yet unknown. Data came from immunoSEQ multiplex PCR; TCRdb stores just in-frame clones and leaves some out. Of fewer than 25,000 clones in the sample, about 93% were seen once. These data belong to a study of T cells in localized non-small cell lung cancer. Points from the study as a whole: In adjacent lung appeared a median around 57 of the top 100 tumor clones. Only one tumor region went through sequencing, so heterogeneity may still be there.

Per the germline V gene, CDR1 is SGHTS and CDR2 is YDEGEE. This CDR3 comprises 15 residues. Trimming cost V 2 bases and J 1 base, with 9 bases left between them. The sequence derives from a woman between 40 and 69 years old with stage I lung adenocarcinoma. V gene TRBV5-8 combines with J gene TRBJ2-2; TRBD1 might be the D (5 bases). Sequenced material: peripheral blood, taken before any cancer treatment. CDR3: CASSFRTQNTGELFF. As DNA, the CDR3 is TGTGCCAGCAGCTTCCGGACACAGAACACCGGGGAGCTGTTTTTT.